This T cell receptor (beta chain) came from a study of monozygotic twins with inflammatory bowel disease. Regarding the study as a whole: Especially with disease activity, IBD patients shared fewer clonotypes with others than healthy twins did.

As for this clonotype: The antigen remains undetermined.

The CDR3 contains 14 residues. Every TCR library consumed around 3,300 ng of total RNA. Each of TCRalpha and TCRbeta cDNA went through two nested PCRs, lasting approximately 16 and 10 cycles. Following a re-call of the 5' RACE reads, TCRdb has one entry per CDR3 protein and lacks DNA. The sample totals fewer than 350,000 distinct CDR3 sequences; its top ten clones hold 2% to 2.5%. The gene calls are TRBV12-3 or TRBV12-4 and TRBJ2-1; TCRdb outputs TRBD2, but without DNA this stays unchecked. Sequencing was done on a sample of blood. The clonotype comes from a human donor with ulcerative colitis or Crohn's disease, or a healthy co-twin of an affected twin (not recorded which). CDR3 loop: CASSPGLAVYEQFF.